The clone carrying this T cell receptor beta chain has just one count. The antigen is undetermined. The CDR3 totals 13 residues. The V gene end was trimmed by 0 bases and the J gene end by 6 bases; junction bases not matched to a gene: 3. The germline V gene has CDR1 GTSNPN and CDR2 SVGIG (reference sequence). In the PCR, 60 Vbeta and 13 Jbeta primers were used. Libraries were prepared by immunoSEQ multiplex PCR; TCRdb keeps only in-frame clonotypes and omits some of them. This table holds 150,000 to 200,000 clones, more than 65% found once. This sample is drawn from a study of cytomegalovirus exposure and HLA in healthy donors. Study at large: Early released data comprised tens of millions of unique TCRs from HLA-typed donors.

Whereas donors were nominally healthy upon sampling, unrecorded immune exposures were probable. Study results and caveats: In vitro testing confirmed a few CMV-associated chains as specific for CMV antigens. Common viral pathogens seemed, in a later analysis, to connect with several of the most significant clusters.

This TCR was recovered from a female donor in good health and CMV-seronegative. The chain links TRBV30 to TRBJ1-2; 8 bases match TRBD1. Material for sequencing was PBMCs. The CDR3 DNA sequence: TGTGCCTGGAGTGTCCGACAGGGGCATGGCTACACCTTC. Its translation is CAWSVRQGHGYTF.